These 17 T cell receptor beta chains came from one sample sequenced in a study of PD-1 blockade in classical Hodgkin lymphoma. The table came from immunoSEQ multiplex PCR; TCRdb's copy has only in-frame clones and leaves some out. The sample records fewer than 90,000 clones, over 85% being singletons. Time point noted: newly diagnosed, previously untreated cHL patient sample. Sequencing used peripheral blood mononuclear cells (PBMCs). These receptors all stem from a human donor with classical Hodgkin lymphoma.

The chain carries TRBV6-5 and TRBJ1-5; D unresolved. V was shortened by 3 bases and J by 3 bases, with 9 bases between the two germline ends. Germline V gene sequence: CDR1 MNHEY, CDR2 SVGAGI. This CDR3 has 14 amino acids. CDR3 region: CASSYRRDNQPQHF. In DNA form, the CDR3 reads TGTGCCAGCAGTTATCGGAGGGACAATCAGCCCCAGCATTTT.

Here the CDR3 DNA reads TGTGCCAGCAGCTTAGGGGCAGGGAGGCACAACACTGAAGCTTTCTTT. Protein product: CASSLGAGRHNTEAFF. This chain uses TRBV5-4 with TRBJ1-1; tentative D call: TRBD1 (5 bases). This CDR3 comprises 16 residues. V shed 2 bases and J shed 2 bases, with 16 bases lying between them. CDR1 SGHNT and CDR2 YYREEE come from the germline V gene (reference sequence).

This clone has a single count. J is TRBJ1-1 and V is TRBV27; D is perhaps TRBD1 (5 bases). Germline lookup yields CDR1 MNHEY and CDR2 SMNVEV (reference sequence). The length of the CDR3 is 14 residues. With 6 bases removed from V and 3 bases from J, the gap between germline ends came to 14 bases. The CDR3 DNA sequence: TGTGCCAGCAGAAAAGGGGCCCCCTACACTGAAGCTTTCTTT. Translated, it gives CASRKGAPYTEAFF.

The gene calls are TRBV5-1 and TRBJ2-3, with TRBD2 matching over 8 bases. Germline V CDR1 and CDR2: SGHRS, YFSETQ. The trim removed 0 bases at V and 1 base at J, leaving 1 base unmatched. There are 15 residues in the CDR3. DNA for the CDR3: TGCGCCAGCAGCTTGGGAGCGGGGGGCACAGATACGCAGTATTTT. Translation: CASSLGAGGTDTQYF.

The CDR3 DNA follows: TGTGCCAGCAGCGCCGGGACTCTACCCGGGGAGCTGTTTTTT. This encodes CASSAGTLPGELFF. V gene TRBV5-4 combines with J gene TRBJ2-2; possible D gene TRBD2, 6 bases. This CDR3 contains 14 residues. With 4 bases removed from V and 6 bases from J, the gap between germline ends came to 13 bases. In germline, CDR1 is SGHNT, CDR2 YYREEE (reference sequence).

This clone was found a few times. Other DNA sequences from this sample encode an identical CDR3 as well. The CDR3 DNA is TGCAGCGTACTGCAGTCCTCTGGAAACACCATATATTTT. Residues: CSVLQSSGNTIYF. The chain has TRBV29-1 and TRBJ1-3; the D is unclear. Germline CDR1 and CDR2: SQVTM and ANQGSEA. The CDR3 has 13 amino acids. The V and J ends lost 6 bases and 0 bases respectively, with 9 bases between them.

V and J are TRBV30 and TRBJ1-6; D gene uncertain. V was cut by 0 bases and J by 0 bases, with 6 bases left in between. Germline V gene data show CDR1 as GTSNPN and CDR2 as SVGIG (reference sequence). This CDR3 has 15 amino acids. Here the CDR3 reads CAWSVGSSYNSPLHF. The CDR3 coding sequence is TGTGCCTGGAGTGTTGGGAGCTCCTATAATTCACCCCTCCACTTT.

J is TRBJ1-5 and V is TRBV5-5; TRBD1 might be the D (5 bases). The CDR3 has 16 residues. Germline values: CDR1 SGHKS, CDR2 YYEKEE (reference sequence). Trimming left V 0 bases short and J 3 bases short, with 13 bases between. This CDR3 is CASSLDRAGSNQPQHF. CDR3 bases: TGTGCCAGCAGCTTGGATAGGGCAGGGTCCAATCAGCCCCAGCATTTT. The full variable domain, rest sourced from reference TRBV5-5 and TRBJ1-5, is DAGVTQSPTHLIKTRGQQVTLRCSPISGHKSVSWYQQVLGQGPQFIFQYYEKEERGRGNFPDRFSARQFPNYSSELNVNALLLGDSALYLCASSLDRAGSNQPQHFGDGTRLSIL.

The chain links TRBV19 to TRBJ1-3; D not certain. The V end lost 7 bases, the J end lost 3 bases, and 19 bases lay between the germline ends. The CDR3 spans 16 residues. From germline, CDR1 is LNHDA and CDR2 SQIVND (reference sequence). This chain's CDR3 is CASTPASGVGGNTIYF. For the CDR3, the DNA is TGTGCCAGTACTCCTGCCTCCGGCGTGGGTGGAAACACCATATATTTT. Filled out from reference TRBV19 and TRBJ1-3, the complete variable domain reads DGGITQSPKYLFRKEGQNVTLSCEQNLNHDAMYWYRQDPGQGLRLIYYSQIVNDFQKGDIAEGYSVSREKKESFPLTVTSAQKNPTAFYLCASTPASGVGGNTIYFGEGSWLTVV.

The gene calls are TRBV15 and TRBJ2-1, with D perhaps matching TRBD1 (5 bases). The length of the CDR3 is 13 residues. CDR1 LNHNV and CDR2 YYDKDF come from the germline V gene (reference sequence). V lost 0 bases and J lost 9, with 9 bases in between. The chain's CDR3 is CATSREGVGEQFF. CDR3 DNA sequence: TGTGCCACCAGCAGAGAAGGGGTCGGTGAGCAGTTCTTC.

V is TRBV4-3 and J is TRBJ2-7, with TRBD2 matching over 15 bases. Losses at the gene ends were 6 bases for V and 0 bases for J; bases not matched to a gene: 12. This CDR3 has 19 amino acids. From germline, CDR1 is LGHNA and CDR2 YSLEER. The CDR3, as DNA: TGCGCCAGCAGTCATTCGGGACTAGCGGGAGGCCTGAGCTCCTACGAGCAGTACTTC. It encodes CASSHSGLAGGLSSYEQYF.

This rearrangement joins TRBV7-9 to TRBJ1-5; 9 nucleotides align to TRBD1. The germline V gene has CDR1 SEHNR and CDR2 FQNEAQ (reference sequence). This CDR3 is built from 15 residues. V trimming: 0 bases; J trimming: 4 bases; junction bases outside the gene matches: 1. The CDR3 protein is CASSLATGGNQPQHF. As DNA, the CDR3 is TGTGCCAGCAGCTTAGCGACAGGGGGAAATCAGCCCCAGCATTTT.

The chain uses TRBV7-2 and TRBJ2-3; D gene uncertain. Germline V gene sequence: CDR1 SGHTA, CDR2 FQGNSA. The V and J ends lost 1 base and 4 bases respectively, with 12 bases between them. The CDR3 consists of 15 residues. The CDR3 reads CASSLVGSIADTQYF. The DNA of the CDR3 is TGTGCCAGCAGCTTAGTAGGGTCTATAGCAGATACGCAGTATTTT. Based on the CDR3 plus reference TRBV7-2 and TRBJ2-3, the full variable domain is GAGVSQSPSNKVTEKGKDVELRCDPISGHTALYWYRQSLGQGLEFLIYFQGNSAPDKSGLPSDRFSAERTGGSVSTLTIQRTQQEDSAVYLCASSLVGSIADTQYFGPGTRLTVL.

The V and J genes are TRBV6-1 and TRBJ1-2; D ambiguous. The germline CDR1 and CDR2 sequences are MNHNS and SASEGT. The CDR3 loop spans 14 amino acids. Trimming pared 2 bases from V and 14 bases from J, leaving 21 bases between. For the CDR3, the DNA is TGTGCCAGCAGTGAACTTAGGCATTATACGGCTGTAACCTTC. Encoded protein: CASSELRHYTAVTF.

The count of this clone is one. J is TRBJ1-1 and V is TRBV6-1; 7 bases line up with TRBD1. Germline V gene lookup returns CDR1 MNHNS and CDR2 SASEGT. The CDR3 length is 13 residues. V was pared by 2 bases and J by 8 bases, with 5 bases of the junction left unmatched. The CDR3 DNA sequence: TGTGCCAGCAGTGAATTCAGGGGGTCCGAAGCTTTCTTT. Encoded protein: CASSEFRGSEAFF.

The chain has TRBV28 and TRBJ1-3, with a possible D match to TRBD1 (5 bases). CDR1 and CDR2 from the germline V gene are MDHEN and SYDVKM. The CDR3 runs 13 residues. V was trimmed by 10 bases and J by 5 bases, leaving 15 bases between them. The chain's CDR3 is CATEQGKRNTIYF. The CDR3 coding sequence is TGTGCCACCGAGCAGGGAAAGAGAAACACCATATATTTT.

This chain connects TRBV7-8 to TRBJ2-5, with a tentative D call TRBD2 (7 bases). The CDR3 spans 17 residues. Looked up from germline, CDR1 is SGHVS and CDR2 is FQNEAQ. V was trimmed by 4 bases and J by 1 base, leaving 19 bases between them. This CDR3 reads CASSWGRGKAGQETQYF. CDR3 bases: TGTGCCAGCAGCTGGGGGAGGGGGAAGGCCGGCCAAGAGACCCAGTACTTC.